The 12 T cell receptor beta chains listed next were all sequenced from one sample in a study of T cell responses to AZD1222 COVID-19 vaccine. Method: immunoSEQ multiplex PCR; TCRdb's copy keeps in-frame clones and lacks some. The table has approximately 150,000 clones, about nine tenths seen once. The specimen was peripheral blood, collected 28 days after the second dose of the MenACWY control vaccine. The receptors come from an adult who received the MenACWY meningococcal vaccine as a control.

The V call is TRBV12-3 or TRBV12-4, the J call TRBJ1-4; no definite D call. The CDR3 totals 13 residues. V was trimmed by 6 bases and J by 8 bases, leaving 13 bases between them. The CDR3 spells CASRGVREEKLFF. The CDR3 DNA reads as TGTGCCAGCAGGGGCGTGCGAGAAGAAAAACTGTTTTTT.

The CDR3 loop reads CASSPQEGEFWETQYF. The CDR3 region has the DNA TGTGCCAGCAGTCCCCAGGAGGGGGAATTTTGGGAGACCCAGTACTTC. The chain joins TRBV27 to TRBJ2-5; perhaps D is TRBD1 or TRBD2 (6 bases each). The CDR3 extends over 16 amino acids. The V end was cut by 5 bases, the J end by 5 bases, with 21 bases between. The germline V gene has CDR1 MNHEY and CDR2 SMNVEV (reference sequence).

CDR3 in amino acids: CASSFGSRHANTGELFF. CDR3 coding DNA: TGTGCCAGCAGCTTTGGATCTCGACACGCGAACACCGGGGAGCTGTTTTTT. V usage is TRBV12-1 and J usage is TRBJ2-2; TRBD1, the table's D call, was not compared with the DNA. TRBV12-1 is shown as a pseudogene. The CDR3 runs to 17 residues.

The rearrangement uses TRBV28 and TRBJ2-7, with D possibly TRBD2 on 6 matching bases. Germline CDR1 is MDHEN and CDR2 is SYDVKM. V was shortened by 6 bases and J by 0 bases, with 15 bases between the two germline ends. The CDR3 loop spans 15 amino acids. CDR3 DNA: TGTGCCAGCAGCTTGGTAGCGGAGAGCTCCTACGAGCAGTACTTC. Its translation: CASSLVAESSYEQYF.

The chain carries TRBV30 and TRBJ2-7; perhaps TRBD1 as D (6 bases). CDR3 length equals 13 residues. Germline V lookup: CDR1 GTSNPN, CDR2 SVGIG (reference sequence). Trimming cost V 3 bases and J 5 bases, with 14 bases left between them. CDR3 residues: CAWSPTGGHEQYF. The CDR3 DNA follows: TGTGCCTGGAGCCCGACAGGTGGGCACGAGCAGTACTTC.

The rearrangement uses TRBV28 and TRBJ2-2, with no clear D. The V gene's germline CDR1 is MDHEN and CDR2 SYDVKM. V was shortened by 4 bases and J by 8 bases, with 8 bases between the two germline ends. This CDR3 contains 12 residues. CDR3 region: CASSSTVGELFF. The CDR3 region has the DNA TGTGCCAGCAGTTCAACAGTGGGGGAGCTGTTTTTT.

The chain employs TRBV19 and TRBJ1-1; tentative D call: TRBD1 (5 bases). Germline V gene lookup returns CDR1 LNHDA and CDR2 SQIVND (reference sequence). CDR3 length: 14 residues. V gave up 3 bases and J gave up 6 bases, with 14 bases separating them. The CDR3 nucleotides read TGTGCCAGTAGTATCGTCCTGCAGGGACCTGAAGCTTTCTTT. Translation gives CASSIVLQGPEAFF.

This chain joins TRBV5-4 and TRBJ2-7; 13 bases match TRBD2. V lost 2 bases, J lost 6 bases, and 5 bases stayed unmatched. The germline V gene encodes CDR1 SGHNT and CDR2 YYREEE (reference sequence). The CDR3 extends over 15 amino acids. CDR3 DNA: TGTGCCAGCAGCTTCCCGGGACTAGCGGGGACCGAGCAGTACTTC. Its protein is CASSFPGLAGTEQYF.

The chain joins TRBV10-3 to TRBJ2-5; TRBD1 matches 9 bases. V lost 6 bases and J lost 4; bases outside the gene matches: 6. The CDR3 runs to 14 residues. Germline V gene lookup returns CDR1 ENHRY and CDR2 SYGVKD. CDR3 DNA sequence: TGTGCCATCAGCCCGGGACAGGGCGGAGAGACCCAGTACTTC. Encoded protein: CAISPGQGGETQYF.

The rearrangement uses TRBV4-1 and TRBJ2-1; the D gene is possibly TRBD1 (6 bases). This CDR3 has 16 residues. V lost 0 bases and J 8 bases, leaving 17 bases between the germline ends. The germline V gene encodes CDR1 MGHRA and CDR2 YSYEKL. CDR3 amino acids: CASSQDFTGNRDEQFF. The DNA for the CDR3 is TGCGCCAGCAGCCAAGATTTTACAGGGAATAGGGATGAGCAGTTCTTC.

The chain links TRBV2 to TRBJ2-7; D is uncertain. CDR1 is SNHLY and CDR2 is FYNNEI in the germline V gene. This CDR3 has 12 residues. Trimming took 7 bases from V and 3 from J, leaving 10 bases between them. The CDR3 DNA sequence: TGTGCCAGCAAAGGGTCCCACTACGAGCAGTACTTC. Residues: CASKGSHYEQYF.

This clone was counted a single time. The rearrangement uses TRBV19 and TRBJ1-3; TRBD1 might be the D (6 bases). This CDR3 has 15 residues. Per germline, CDR1 LNHDA and CDR2 SQIVND (reference sequence). V was shortened by 6 bases and J by 4 bases, with 16 bases between the two germline ends. The CDR3 DNA reads TGTGCCAGTAGACAATCCCAGGGGTCCGGAAACACCATATATTTT. As protein: CASRQSQGSGNTIYF.